The entry below gives a single TCR beta chain sequence along with its context. Its matching antigen is unknown. Treatment here: approximately 9-day PBMC culture with coronavirus spike peptide pools or control peptides (ViraFEST assay). This specimen belongs to a study of vaccination and CD4 T cells after COVID-19. The germline V gene encodes CDR1 LGHDT and CDR2 YNNKEL (reference sequence). V trimming: 5 bases; J trimming: 3 bases; junction bases outside the gene matches: 8. The CDR3 contains 15 residues. Oncomine TCR Beta short-read sequencing was applied to DNA from cultured CD4+ T cells. TCRdb itself ran the PCR reads through MiXCR, one entry per CDR3 protein. The sample yields thousands of distinct CDR3 sequences, approximately 59% seen once.

J is TRBJ2-3 and V is TRBV3-1; 7 nucleotides match TRBD1. This clonotype was obtained from a human donor who had recovered from COVID-19. Sequencing was performed on CD4+ T cells from blood, cultured in vitro. The CDR3 loop reads CASSDRDWRTDTQYF. For the CDR3, the DNA is TGTGCCAGCAGCGACAGGGATTGGCGGACAGATACGCAGTATTTT.